The clone carrying this T cell receptor (beta chain) was detected a few times. Its antigen is undetermined. The data belong to a study of blood T cells in healthy people across ages. General study points: Naive CD4+ cell counts and diversity both ran higher in long-lived than in aged donors.

Around 10 milliliters of peripheral blood were drawn from each donor. It was with a sample-barcoded 5' primer and a J-beta primer mix that a second PCR of about 7 to 12 cycles was run. Every molecule of cDNA carried a tag from a template-switch adaptor with 12 random nucleotides. Per-sample output comprised a minimum of 2.5 million paired-end reads containing CDR3. MiXCR, run by TCRdb on the 5' RACE reads, gives a single entry per CDR3 protein. The top ten clones hold 6.5% to 8% of a sample with roughly 1,300,000 distinct CDR3 sequences, around 59% of them seen once. The CDR3 spans 16 residues. Germline values: CDR1 LGHNA, CDR2 YSLEER. V lost 0 bases to trimming and J lost 2 bases, with 8 bases between them.

The sample taken for sequencing was blood. J is TRBJ1-6 and V is TRBV4-3; D is unclear. This TCR derives from a man aged 18 to 30 in good health. CDR3 DNA: TGCGCCAGCAGCCAAGAGGGCCGTACCTATAATTCACCCCTCCACTTT. Protein: CASSQEGRTYNSPLHF.